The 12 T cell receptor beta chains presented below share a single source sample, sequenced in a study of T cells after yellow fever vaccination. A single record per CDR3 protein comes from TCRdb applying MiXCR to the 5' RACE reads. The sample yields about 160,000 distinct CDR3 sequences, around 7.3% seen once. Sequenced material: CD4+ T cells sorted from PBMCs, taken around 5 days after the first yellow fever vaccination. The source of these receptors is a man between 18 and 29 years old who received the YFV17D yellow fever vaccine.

This CDR3 reads CASSPDSLVGELFF. Here the CDR3 DNA reads TGTGCCAGCTCACCGGACAGTCTAGTCGGGGAGCTGTTTTTT. The V gene is TRBV18, the J gene TRBJ2-2; the D gene is possibly TRBD1 (6 bases). Germline V gene lookup returns CDR1 KGHSH and CDR2 LQKENI. V was cut by 3 bases and J by 7 bases, with 12 bases left in between. The CDR3 extends over 14 amino acids.

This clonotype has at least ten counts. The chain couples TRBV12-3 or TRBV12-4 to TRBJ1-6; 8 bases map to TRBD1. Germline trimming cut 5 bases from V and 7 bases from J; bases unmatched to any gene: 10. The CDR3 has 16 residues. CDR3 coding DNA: TGTGCCAGCAGTCCGATGACAGGGGCGCGGAATTCACCCCTCCACTTT. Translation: CASSPMTGARNSPLHF.

In nucleotides, the CDR3 is TGCAGTGCTAGAGGGGGCATTAATGAAAAACTGTTTTTT. Its translation is CSARGGINEKLFF. The chain uses TRBV20-1 and TRBJ1-4, with D possibly TRBD1 on 5 matching bases. The CDR3 runs to 13 residues. With 1 base removed from V and 4 bases from J, the gap between germline ends came to 7 bases. The germline CDR1 and CDR2 sequences are DFQATT and SNEGSKA (reference sequence).

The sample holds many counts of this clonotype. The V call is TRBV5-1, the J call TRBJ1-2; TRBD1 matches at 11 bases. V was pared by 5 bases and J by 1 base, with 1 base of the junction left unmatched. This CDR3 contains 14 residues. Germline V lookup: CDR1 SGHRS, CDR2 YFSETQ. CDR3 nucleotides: TGCGCCAGCAGGGACAGGGGGCTTAACTATGGCTACACCTTC. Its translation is CASRDRGLNYGYTF. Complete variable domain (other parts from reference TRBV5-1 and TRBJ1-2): KAGVTQTPRYLIKTRGQQVTLSCSPISGHRSVSWYQQTPGQGLQFLFEYFSETQRNKGNFPGRFSGRQFSNSRSEMNVSTLELGDSALYLCASRDRGLNYGYTFGSGTRLTVV.

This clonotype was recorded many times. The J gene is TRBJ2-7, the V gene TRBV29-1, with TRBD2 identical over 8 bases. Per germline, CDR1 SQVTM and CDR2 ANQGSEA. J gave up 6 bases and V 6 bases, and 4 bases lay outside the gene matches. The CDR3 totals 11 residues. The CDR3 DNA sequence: TGCAGCGTCCAGCGGGGGAGCGAGCAGTACTTC. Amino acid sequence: CSVQRGSEQYF.

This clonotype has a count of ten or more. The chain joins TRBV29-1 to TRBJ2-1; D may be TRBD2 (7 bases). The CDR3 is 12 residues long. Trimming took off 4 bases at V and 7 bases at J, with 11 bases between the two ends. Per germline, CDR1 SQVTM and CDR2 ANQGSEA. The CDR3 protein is CSVVRGGNEQFF. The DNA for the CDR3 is TGCAGCGTTGTCAGGGGAGGGAATGAGCAGTTCTTC.

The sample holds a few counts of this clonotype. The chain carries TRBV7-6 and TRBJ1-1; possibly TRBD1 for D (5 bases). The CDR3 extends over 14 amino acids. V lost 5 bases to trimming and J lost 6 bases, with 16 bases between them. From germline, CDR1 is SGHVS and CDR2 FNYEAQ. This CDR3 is CASSPYGTSSEAFF. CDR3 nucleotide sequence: TGTGCCAGCAGCCCCTACGGGACGTCCTCTGAAGCTTTCTTT.

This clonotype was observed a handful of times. The CDR3 nucleotides read TGTGCCAGCAGTTACTCGATGGGGGGCCAAGAGACCCAGTACTTC. Protein: CASSYSMGGQETQYF. V and J are TRBV6-5 and TRBJ2-5, with a weak D call TRBD2 (6 bases). There are 15 residues in the CDR3. Trimming removed 0 bases at V and 1 base at J, with 9 bases between. Germline V gene lookup returns CDR1 MNHEY and CDR2 SVGAGI.

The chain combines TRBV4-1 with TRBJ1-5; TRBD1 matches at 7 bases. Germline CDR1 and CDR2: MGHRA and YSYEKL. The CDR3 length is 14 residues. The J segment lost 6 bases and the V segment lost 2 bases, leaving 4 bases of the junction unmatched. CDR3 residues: CASSQSGGIQPQHF. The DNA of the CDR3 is TGCGCCAGCAGCCAATCAGGGGGGATTCAGCCCCAGCATTTT.

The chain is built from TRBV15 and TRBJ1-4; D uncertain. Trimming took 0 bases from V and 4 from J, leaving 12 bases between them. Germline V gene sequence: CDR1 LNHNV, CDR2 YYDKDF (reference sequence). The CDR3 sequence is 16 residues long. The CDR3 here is CATSRDTSANNEKLFF. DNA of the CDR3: TGTGCCACCAGCAGAGATACGAGCGCCAATAATGAAAAACTGTTTTTT.

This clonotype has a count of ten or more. The CDR3 DNA is TGCAGTGCTAGAGTTCCGGGGATCACAGATACGCAGTATTTT. Translated: CSARVPGITDTQYF. The chain is built from TRBV20-1 and TRBJ2-3; D possibly corresponds to TRBD2 (5 bases). CDR3 length equals 14 residues. V was pared by 1 base and J by 2 bases, with 10 bases between. Germline CDR1 DFQATT, CDR2 SNEGSKA (reference sequence).

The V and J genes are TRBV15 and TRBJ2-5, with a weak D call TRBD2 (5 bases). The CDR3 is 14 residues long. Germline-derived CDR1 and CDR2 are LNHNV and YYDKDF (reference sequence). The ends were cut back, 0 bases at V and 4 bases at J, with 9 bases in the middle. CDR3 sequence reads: CATSRDVAGETQYF. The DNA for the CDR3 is TGTGCCACCAGCAGAGATGTGGCGGGAGAGACCCAGTACTTC.